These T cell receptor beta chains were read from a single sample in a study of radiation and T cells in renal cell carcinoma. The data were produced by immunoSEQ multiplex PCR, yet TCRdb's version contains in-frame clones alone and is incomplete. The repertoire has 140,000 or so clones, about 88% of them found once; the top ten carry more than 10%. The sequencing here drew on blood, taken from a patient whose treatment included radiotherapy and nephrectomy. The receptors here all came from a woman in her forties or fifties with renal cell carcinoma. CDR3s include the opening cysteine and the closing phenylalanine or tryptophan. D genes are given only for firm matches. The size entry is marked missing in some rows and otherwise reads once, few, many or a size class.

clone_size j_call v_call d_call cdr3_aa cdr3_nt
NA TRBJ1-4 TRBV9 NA CASSVGTQGKKLFF TGTGCCAGCAGCGTAGGGACGCAAGGGAAAAAACTGTTTTTT
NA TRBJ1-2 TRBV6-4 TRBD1 CASSAGQGGHGYTF TGTGCCAGCAGTGCCGGACAGGGGGGACATGGCTACACCTTC
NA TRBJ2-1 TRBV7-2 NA CASSLGLPYGYNEQFF TGTGCCAGCAGCTTAGGACTCCCTTATGGATACAATGAGCAGTTCTTC
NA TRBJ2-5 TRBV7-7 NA CASSLNGIGLETQYF TGTGCTAGCAGCTTAAATGGTATAGGTTTGGAGACCCAGTACTTC
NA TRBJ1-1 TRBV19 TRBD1 CASSGTVNTEAFF TGTGCCAGTAGCGGGACAGTGAACACTGAAGCTTTCTTT
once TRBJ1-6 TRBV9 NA CASSVDAAAGNSPLHF TGTGCCAGCAGCGTAGACGCAGCAGCGGGGAATTCACCCCTCCACTTT
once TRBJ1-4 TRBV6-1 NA CASSAGRPSGLFF TGTGCCAGCAGTGCGGGACGGCCTAGTGGACTGTTTTTT
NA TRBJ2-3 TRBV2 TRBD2 CASRPLLAGGPDTQYF TGTGCCAGCAGGCCACTTTTAGCGGGGGGGCCAGATACGCAGTATTTT
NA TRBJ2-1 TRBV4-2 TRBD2 CASSHTGTSGGALVPNEQFF TGTGCCAGCAGCCATACCGGGACTAGCGGGGGGGCCCTGGTCCCCAATGAGCAGTTCTTC
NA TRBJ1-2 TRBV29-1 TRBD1 CSVDQQGGNGYTF TGCAGCGTCGACCAACAGGGGGGTAATGGCTACACCTTC
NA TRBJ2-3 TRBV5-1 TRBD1 CASSLDRGRDTQYF TGCGCCAGCAGCTTAGACAGGGGTCGGGATACGCAGTATTTT
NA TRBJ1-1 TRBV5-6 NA CASSLGRRTEAFF TGTGCCAGCAGCTTGGGGCGGAGGACTGAAGCTTTCTTT
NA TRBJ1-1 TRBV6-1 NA CASSQTGGRTEAFF TGTGCCAGCAGCCAAACGGGGGGGAGGACTGAAGCTTTCTTT
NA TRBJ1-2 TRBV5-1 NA CASSLGGSANYGYTF TGCGCCAGCAGCTTGGGGGGCTCCGCTAACTATGGCTACACCTTC
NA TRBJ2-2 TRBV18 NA CASSEHTDTGELFF TGTGCCAGCTCAGAGCACACGGACACCGGGGAGCTGTTTTTT
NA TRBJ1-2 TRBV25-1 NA CASSTRVANYGYTF TGTGCCAGCAGTACCAGGGTAGCTAACTATGGCTACACCTTC
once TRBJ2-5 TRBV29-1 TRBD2 CSVELGGDLQETQYF TGCAGCGTTGAACTGGGGGGGGACCTCCAAGAGACCCAGTACTTC
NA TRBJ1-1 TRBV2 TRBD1 CASIQDRGLTEAFF TGTGCCAGCATTCAAGACAGGGGGCTTACTGAAGCTTTCTTT
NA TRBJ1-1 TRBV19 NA CASSRSGANTEAFF TGTGCCAGTAGTAGAAGTGGGGCGAACACTGAAGCTTTCTTT
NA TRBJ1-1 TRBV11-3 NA CASSGGGTTEAFF TGTGCCAGCTCTGGGGGGGGGACCACTGAAGCTTTCTTT
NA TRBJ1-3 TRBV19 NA CASHPRSGNTIYF TGTGCCAGTCACCCCCGCTCTGGAAACACCATATATTTT
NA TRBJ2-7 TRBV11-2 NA CASSLLRAAEQYF TGTGCCAGCAGCCTCCTTCGGGCCGCCGAGCAGTACTTC
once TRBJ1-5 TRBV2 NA CASSDAGGSNQPQHF TGTGCCAGCAGCGACGCCGGGGGAAGCAATCAGCCCCAGCATTTT
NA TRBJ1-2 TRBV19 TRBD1 CASLRGQGDYGYTF TGTGCCAGCCTAAGGGGACAGGGCGACTATGGCTACACCTTC
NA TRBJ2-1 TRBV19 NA CASMWEDTDYNEQFF TGTGCCAGTATGTGGGAGGACACCGATTACAATGAGCAGTTCTTC
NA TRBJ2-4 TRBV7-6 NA CAGSNLAKNIQYF TGTGCCGGTTCGAACCTAGCCAAAAACATTCAGTACTTC
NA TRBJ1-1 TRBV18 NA CASSTTENTEAFF TGTGCCAGCTCAACGACAGAGAACACTGAAGCTTTCTTT
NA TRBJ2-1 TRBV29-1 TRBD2 CSVWFLRLAGLDEQFF TGCAGCGTTTGGTTTCTGAGACTAGCGGGGTTAGATGAGCAGTTCTTC
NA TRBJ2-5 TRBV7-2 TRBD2 CASSFTGTSLETQYF TGTGCCAGCAGCTTTACCGGGACTAGTCTGGAGACCCAGTACTTC
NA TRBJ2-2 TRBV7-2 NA CASSPQTGELFF TGTGCCAGCAGCCCTCAAACCGGGGAGCTGTTTTTT
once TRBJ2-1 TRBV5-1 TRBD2 CASSRGLADNEQFF TGCGCCAGCAGCCGTGGACTAGCGGACAATGAGCAGTTCTTC
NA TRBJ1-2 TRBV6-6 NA CASSLKGEAFHGYTF TGTGCCAGCAGCCTCAAGGGGGAAGCCTTCCATGGCTACACCTTC
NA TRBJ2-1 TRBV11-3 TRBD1 CASSPRTGLNNEQFF TGTGCCAGCAGCCCCAGGACAGGACTTAACAATGAGCAGTTCTTC
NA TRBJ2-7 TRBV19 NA CASSIVGAAYEQYF TGTGCCAGTAGTATCGTGGGGGCGGCCTACGAGCAGTACTTC
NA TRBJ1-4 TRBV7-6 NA CASSLSTDYYSNEKLFF TGTGCCAGCAGCTTAAGCACGGACTACTATTCTAATGAAAAACTGTTTTTT
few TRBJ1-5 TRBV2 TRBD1 CASTLDREEGQPQHF TGTGCCAGCACCCTGGACAGGGAGGAGGGTCAGCCCCAGCATTTT
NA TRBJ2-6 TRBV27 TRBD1 CASSLGPGTGTPSGANVLTF TGTGCCAGCAGTTTAGGCCCCGGGACAGGGACTCCCTCTGGGGCCAACGTCCTGACTTTC
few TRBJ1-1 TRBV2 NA CASRRANTEAFF TGTGCCAGCAGGAGGGCCAACACTGAAGCTTTCTTT
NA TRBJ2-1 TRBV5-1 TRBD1 CASGSRGRINEQFF TGCGCCAGCGGATCCAGGGGGCGTATTAATGAGCAGTTCTTC